This note documents a single T cell receptor (beta chain) sequence. Its antigen is as yet unknown. The data derive from a study of T-cell memory formation after mild COVID-19. Study conclusions and caveats: Some SARS-CoV-2-responding clones were already detected in memory before infection. Shrinking CD4+ clones were chiefly CM and EM; CD8+ ones were chiefly EMRA.

This CDR3 has 14 residues. Per germline, CDR1 SGHNT and CDR2 YYREEE (reference sequence). Trimming shortened V by 3 bases and J by 6 bases, and 15 bases separated the two germline ends. TCRdb passed the 5' RACE reads through MiXCR, listing each CDR3 protein once. This table holds approximately 210,000 distinct CDR3 sequences, 25% to 35% found once. Sequencing input: PBMCs or a T cell subset sorted from them (not recorded which). The TCR originated in an adult woman who had mild COVID-19 (a few samples of this study predate the infection). Cell type and time point are not known. The chain carries TRBV5-4 and TRBJ1-2, with a weak D call TRBD1 (5 bases). CDR3 DNA: TGTGCCAGCAGCTCAGGACAAAACGTTAATGGCTACACCTTC. Its protein is CASSSGQNVNGYTF.